A selection of T cell receptor beta chains follows, all from one sample in a study of cytomegalovirus exposure and HLA in healthy donors. The method was immunoSEQ multiplex PCR; TCRdb's version includes in-frame clones alone and lacks a portion of them. This sample has 100,000 to 150,000 clones; more than 70% occur once, and the top ten carry roughly 10%. What was sequenced was PBMCs. All receptors derive from a woman aged 50 to 60 in good health and CMV-seropositive. Each CDR3 is given with its conserved first and last residue. D genes are given only for firm matches. Size is omitted from some rows. Given values are once, few, many or a class for expanded clones.

V gene: TRBV4-2
CDR3 length: 14
clone size: .
J gene: TRBJ1-3
D gene: .
CDR3 protein: CASSQDSAGNTIYF
CDR3 DNA: TGTGCCAGCAGCCAAGATTCAGCTGGAAACACCATATATTTT

V gene: TRBV6-6
CDR3 length: 15
clone size: .
J gene: TRBJ2-1
D gene: .
CDR3 protein: CASSYFQGSHNEQFF
CDR3 DNA: TGTGCCAGCAGTTACTTTCAGGGATCCCACAATGAGCAGTTCTTC

V gene: TRBV7-6
CDR3 length: 15
clone size: few
J gene: TRBJ1-5
D gene: .
CDR3 protein: CASSLEEGGRRPQHF
CDR3 DNA: TGTGCCAGCAGCTTAGAAGAAGGGGGTCGACGGCCCCAGCATTTT

V gene: TRBV4-1
CDR3 length: 14
clone size: .
J gene: TRBJ2-7
D gene: TRBD1
CDR3 protein: CASSQSGQRYEQYF
CDR3 DNA: TGCGCCAGCAGCCAATCGGGACAGCGCTACGAGCAGTACTTC

V gene: TRBV30
CDR3 length: 12
clone size: .
J gene: TRBJ2-3
D gene: TRBD1
CDR3 protein: CAWSTGADTQYF
CDR3 DNA: TGTGCCTGGTCTACAGGGGCAGATACGCAGTATTTT

V gene: TRBV6-4
CDR3 length: 13
clone size: .
J gene: TRBJ1-5
D gene: .
CDR3 protein: CASSDEAGQPQHF
CDR3 DNA: TGTGCCAGCAGTGACGAAGCAGGTCAGCCCCAGCATTTT

V gene: TRBV30
CDR3 length: 14
clone size: once
J gene: TRBJ2-5
D gene: TRBD1
CDR3 protein: CAWSVWGTGETQYF
CDR3 DNA: TGTGCCTGGAGTGTCTGGGGGACAGGGGAGACCCAGTACTTC

V gene: TRBV19
CDR3 length: 14
clone size: .
J gene: TRBJ1-2
D gene: TRBD1
CDR3 protein: CASSIEGTGLGYTF
CDR3 DNA: TGTGCCAGTAGTATAGAAGGGACAGGGCTCGGCTACACCTTC

V gene: TRBV6-1
CDR3 length: 19
clone size: once
J gene: TRBJ2-3
D gene: TRBD1
CDR3 protein: CASSEKVRDSRLLTDTQYF
CDR3 DNA: TGTGCCAGCAGTGAGAAGGTCCGGGACAGCCGCTTGCTCACAGATACGCAGTATTTT

V gene: TRBV7-9
CDR3 length: 17
clone size: .
J gene: TRBJ2-7
D gene: TRBD1
CDR3 protein: CASSPGTGGYLRDEQYF
CDR3 DNA: TGTGCCAGCAGCCCTGGGACAGGGGGCTATTTGAGGGACGAGCAGTACTTC

V gene: TRBV7-6
CDR3 length: 17
clone size: once
J gene: TRBJ2-6
D gene: .
CDR3 protein: CASTKWAGYSGANVLTF
CDR3 DNA: TGTGCCAGCACCAAGTGGGCGGGGTATTCAGGGGCCAACGTCCTGACTTTC

V gene: TRBV10-3
CDR3 length: 17
clone size: .
J gene: TRBJ2-7
D gene: TRBD2
CDR3 protein: CAISELAGGHIPYEQYF
CDR3 DNA: TGTGCCATCAGTGAACTAGCGGGAGGCCACATCCCCTACGAGCAGTACTTC

V gene: TRBV18
CDR3 length: 16
clone size: few
J gene: TRBJ1-1
D gene: TRBD1
CDR3 protein: CASSPGTGLANTEAFF
CDR3 DNA: TGTGCCAGCTCACCAGGGACAGGGTTAGCGAACACTGAAGCTTTCTTT

V gene: TRBV30
CDR3 length: 14
clone size: .
J gene: TRBJ1-2
D gene: .
CDR3 protein: CAWSSGGGSYGYTF
CDR3 DNA: TGTGCCTGGAGTTCCGGGGGGGGAAGCTATGGCTACACCTTC

V gene: TRBV9
CDR3 length: 16
clone size: .
J gene: TRBJ2-1
D gene: TRBD1
CDR3 protein: CASSQSGTGTYNEQFF
CDR3 DNA: TGTGCCAGCAGCCAATCCGGGACAGGGACCTACAATGAGCAGTTCTTC

V gene: TRBV19
CDR3 length: 12
clone size: .
J gene: TRBJ1-5
D gene: .
CDR3 protein: CASSAPRAGQHF
CDR3 DNA: TGTGCCAGTAGCGCTCCGAGGGCGGGTCAGCATTTT

V gene: TRBV4-1
CDR3 length: 16
clone size: once
J gene: TRBJ2-5
D gene: TRBD2
CDR3 protein: CASSQLGLAFYETQYF
CDR3 DNA: TGCGCCAGCAGCCAACTGGGACTAGCGTTTTACGAGACCCAGTACTTC

V gene: TRBV2
CDR3 length: 14
clone size: .
J gene: TRBJ2-5
D gene: .
CDR3 protein: CASSEGRGEETQYF
CDR3 DNA: TGTGCCAGCAGTGAAGGGAGGGGTGAGGAGACCCAGTACTTC

V gene: TRBV7-8
CDR3 length: 16
clone size: .
J gene: TRBJ2-7
D gene: TRBD1
CDR3 protein: CASSSYPRGQGYEQYF
CDR3 DNA: TGTGCCAGCAGCTCGTACCCCCGGGGACAGGGATACGAGCAGTACTTC

V gene: TRBV29-1
CDR3 length: 13
clone size: .
J gene: TRBJ2-1
D gene: .
CDR3 protein: CSVAHGLVNEQFF
CDR3 DNA: TGCAGCGTCGCCCACGGACTGGTTAATGAGCAGTTCTTC

V gene: TRBV6-6
CDR3 length: 15
clone size: .
J gene: TRBJ2-5
D gene: .
CDR3 protein: CASNEGTYYQETQYF
CDR3 DNA: TGTGCCAGCAATGAGGGGACTTACTACCAAGAGACCCAGTACTTC

V gene: TRBV29-1
CDR3 length: 14
clone size: .
J gene: TRBJ1-2
D gene: TRBD1
CDR3 protein: CSVDAQGQNYGYTF
CDR3 DNA: TGCAGCGTTGACGCCCAGGGACAGAACTATGGCTACACCTTC

V gene: TRBV7-2
CDR3 length: 12
clone size: .
J gene: TRBJ1-2
D gene: .
CDR3 protein: CASSPRGRGYTF
CDR3 DNA: TGTGCCAGCAGCCCCAGGGGTCGGGGCTACACCTTC

V gene: TRBV5-1
CDR3 length: 13
clone size: .
J gene: TRBJ1-1
D gene: TRBD1
CDR3 protein: CASSRTGAGEAFF
CDR3 DNA: TGCGCCAGCAGTCGGACAGGGGCCGGTGAAGCTTTCTTT

V gene: TRBV5-1
CDR3 length: 16
clone size: .
J gene: TRBJ2-7
D gene: TRBD2
CDR3 protein: CASSGTSGGDTNEQYF
CDR3 DNA: TGCGCCAGCAGCGGGACTAGCGGGGGGGATACTAACGAGCAGTACTTC

V gene: TRBV7-2
CDR3 length: 16
clone size: .
J gene: TRBJ2-2
D gene: TRBD2
CDR3 protein: CASSLQAGVVAGELFF
CDR3 DNA: TGTGCCAGCAGCCTACAAGCGGGAGTGGTTGCCGGGGAGCTGTTTTTT

V gene: TRBV6-1
CDR3 length: 15
clone size: .
J gene: TRBJ1-1
D gene: TRBD1
CDR3 protein: CASSARTGGNTEAFF
CDR3 DNA: TGTGCCAGCAGTGCCAGGACAGGGGGGAACACTGAAGCTTTCTTT

V gene: TRBV6-5
CDR3 length: 15
clone size: .
J gene: TRBJ2-3
D gene: .
CDR3 protein: CASRQTGPSTDTQYF
CDR3 DNA: TGTGCCAGCAGGCAGACAGGCCCTAGCACAGATACGCAGTATTTT

V gene: TRBV10-3
CDR3 length: 14
clone size: .
J gene: TRBJ2-7
D gene: TRBD1
CDR3 protein: CAIRSGTGPYEQYF
CDR3 DNA: TGTGCCATCAGATCCGGGACAGGACCCTACGAGCAGTACTTC

V gene: TRBV2
CDR3 length: 14
clone size: .
J gene: TRBJ1-6
D gene: .
CDR3 protein: CASREGRGNPPLHF
CDR3 DNA: TGTGCCAGCAGGGAAGGAAGGGGGAATCCACCCCTCCACTTT

V gene: TRBV5-1
CDR3 length: 14
clone size: .
J gene: TRBJ2-1
D gene: .
CDR3 protein: CASGPGSSYNEQFF
CDR3 DNA: TGCGCCAGCGGCCCGGGGAGCTCCTACAATGAGCAGTTCTTC

V gene: TRBV30
CDR3 length: 14
clone size: .
J gene: TRBJ2-1
D gene: .
CDR3 protein: CACQAGSSYNEQFF
CDR3 DNA: TGTGCCTGTCAAGCGGGTAGCTCCTACAATGAGCAGTTCTTC

V gene: TRBV5-5
CDR3 length: 16
clone size: few
J gene: TRBJ2-6
D gene: .
CDR3 protein: CASSLNQGSGANVLTF
CDR3 DNA: TGTGCCAGCAGCCTTAATCAGGGCTCTGGGGCCAACGTCCTGACTTTC

V gene: TRBV30
CDR3 length: 13
clone size: .
J gene: TRBJ1-1
D gene: .
CDR3 protein: CAWSALLNTEAFF
CDR3 DNA: TGTGCCTGGAGTGCCCTACTGAACACTGAAGCTTTCTTT

V gene: TRBV30
CDR3 length: 12
clone size: .
J gene: TRBJ2-3
D gene: TRBD2
CDR3 protein: CACSGATDTQYF
CDR3 DNA: TGTGCCTGTAGCGGGGCCACAGATACGCAGTATTTT

V gene: TRBV30
CDR3 length: 11
clone size: .
J gene: TRBJ1-2
D gene: .
CDR3 protein: CAWKGYYGYTF
CDR3 DNA: TGTGCCTGGAAGGGGTACTATGGCTACACCTTC

V gene: TRBV11-3
CDR3 length: 13
clone size: .
J gene: TRBJ2-3
D gene: .
CDR3 protein: CASSAPGTDTQYF
CDR3 DNA: TGTGCCAGCAGCGCTCCAGGCACAGATACGCAGTATTTT

V gene: TRBV27
CDR3 length: 13
clone size: few
J gene: TRBJ1-2
D gene: TRBD1
CDR3 protein: CASSWTGSYGYTF
CDR3 DNA: TGTGCCAGCAGCTGGACAGGCTCCTATGGCTACACCTTC

V gene: TRBV15
CDR3 length: 16
clone size: few
J gene: TRBJ2-7
D gene: TRBD1
CDR3 protein: CATSRDRGTGGREQYF
CDR3 DNA: TGTGCCACCAGCAGAGATCGAGGGACAGGGGGACGCGAGCAGTACTTC

V gene: TRBV5-4
CDR3 length: 16
clone size: .
J gene: TRBJ1-6
D gene: .
CDR3 protein: CASSSWGLSYNSPLHF
CDR3 DNA: TGTGCCAGCAGCTCGTGGGGCCTCTCCTATAATTCACCCCTCCACTTT

V gene: TRBV5-1
CDR3 length: 16
clone size: .
J gene: TRBJ2-3
D gene: TRBD2
CDR3 protein: CASSLPLAGEGDTQYF
CDR3 DNA: TGCGCCAGCAGCTTACCCTTAGCGGGGGAAGGAGATACGCAGTATTTT

V gene: TRBV19
CDR3 length: 14
clone size: few
J gene: TRBJ1-2
D gene: .
CDR3 protein: CASSVVPTGGGYTF
CDR3 DNA: TGTGCCAGTAGTGTCGTCCCTACGGGGGGTGGCTACACCTTC

V gene: TRBV19
CDR3 length: 14
clone size: many
J gene: TRBJ1-2
D gene: .
CDR3 protein: CASSRVGTNYGYTF
CDR3 DNA: TGTGCCAGTAGTAGGGTGGGCACTAACTATGGCTACACCTTC

V gene: TRBV4-3
CDR3 length: 19
clone size: .
J gene: TRBJ2-6
D gene: TRBD2
CDR3 protein: CASSQESSGRASGANVLTF
CDR3 DNA: TGCGCCAGCAGCCAAGAGTCAAGCGGGAGGGCCTCTGGGGCCAACGTCCTGACTTTC

V gene: TRBV10-3
CDR3 length: 14
clone size: .
J gene: TRBJ1-2
D gene: .
CDR3 protein: CAISESGGVYGYTF
CDR3 DNA: TGTGCCATCAGTGAGTCGGGAGGGGTCTATGGCTACACCTTC

V gene: TRBV19
CDR3 length: 15
clone size: .
J gene: TRBJ1-1
D gene: .
CDR3 protein: CASSWQGPRGAEAFF
CDR3 DNA: TGTGCCAGTAGTTGGCAGGGGCCCCGGGGAGCTGAAGCTTTCTTT

V gene: TRBV29-1
CDR3 length: 16
clone size: .
J gene: TRBJ2-1
D gene: TRBD1
CDR3 protein: CSVEDWGTGGRNEQFF
CDR3 DNA: TGCAGCGTTGAAGATTGGGGGACAGGGGGCCGGAATGAGCAGTTCTTC

V gene: TRBV6-1
CDR3 length: 12
clone size: few
J gene: TRBJ1-1
D gene: TRBD1
CDR3 protein: CASVGSGQGAFF
CDR3 DNA: TGTGCCAGCGTTGGTTCGGGACAGGGGGCTTTCTTT

V gene: TRBV30
CDR3 length: 13
clone size: .
J gene: TRBJ1-5
D gene: .
CDR3 protein: CAWSRQGNQPQHF
CDR3 DNA: TGTGCCTGGAGTAGGCAGGGCAATCAGCCCCAGCATTTT

V gene: TRBV4-2
CDR3 length: 15
clone size: .
J gene: TRBJ1-2
D gene: TRBD1
CDR3 protein: CASSVHGGQDYGYTF
CDR3 DNA: TGTGCCAGCAGCGTGCACGGGGGACAGGACTATGGCTACACCTTC

V gene: TRBV7-2
CDR3 length: 13
clone size: few
J gene: TRBJ2-2
D gene: TRBD2
CDR3 protein: CASLAGVTGELFF
CDR3 DNA: TGTGCCAGCCTAGCGGGAGTCACCGGGGAGCTGTTTTTT

V gene: TRBV7-2
CDR3 length: 15
clone size: .
J gene: TRBJ1-2
D gene: TRBD1
CDR3 protein: CASSVRDRGSNGYTF
CDR3 DNA: TGTGCCAGCAGCGTCCGGGACAGGGGGTCTAATGGCTACACCTTC

V gene: TRBV2
CDR3 length: 16
clone size: .
J gene: TRBJ2-1
D gene: TRBD2
CDR3 protein: CASSDPGGRDYYEQFF
CDR3 DNA: TGTGCCAGCAGTGACCCGGGAGGCCGGGACTACTATGAGCAGTTCTTC

V gene: TRBV9
CDR3 length: 14
clone size: .
J gene: TRBJ2-1
D gene: TRBD1
CDR3 protein: CASSVGGRTNEQFF
CDR3 DNA: TGTGCCAGTAGCGTAGGGGGCAGGACGAATGAGCAGTTCTTC

V gene: TRBV27
CDR3 length: 13
clone size: .
J gene: TRBJ2-2
D gene: .
CDR3 protein: CASSFNIAGELFF
CDR3 DNA: TGTGCCAGCAGTTTTAATATCGCCGGGGAGCTGTTTTTT

V gene: TRBV19
CDR3 length: 14
clone size: .
J gene: TRBJ2-2
D gene: TRBD2
CDR3 protein: CASSRLADTGELFF
CDR3 DNA: TGTGCCAGTAGTCGACTAGCGGACACCGGGGAGCTGTTTTTT

V gene: TRBV5-1
CDR3 length: 15
clone size: .
J gene: TRBJ1-4
D gene: .
CDR3 protein: CASSLEGRGGEKLFF
CDR3 DNA: TGCGCCAGCAGCTTAGAGGGGAGAGGGGGTGAAAAACTGTTTTTT